This T cell receptor (beta chain) was sequenced for a study of Ad26.COV2.S vaccination and SARS-CoV-2 variants. The wider study: Intramuscular Ad26.COV2.S at 5x10^10 or 1x10^11 viral particles. General observations from the study: The placebo group had lower spike-specific TCR breadth than the vaccine recipients did. Vaccine and placebo groups showed comparable non-spike TCR breadth.

Sample treatment: around 19 received Ad26.COV2.S at low or high dose, single or two shots; about 5 received placebo; per-sample allocation not given. Specimens were obtained on day 63 following the first vaccine or placebo injection. The individual, an adult aged 18-55 years, was a donor in Boston. Germline CDR1 is SNHLY and CDR2 is FYNNEI. V lost 5 bases, J lost 7 bases, and 18 bases lay in between. The CDR3 sequence is 15 residues long. This clone was seen only a few times. The antigen remains unidentified. Sequencing was performed with immunoSEQ multiplex PCR; in TCRdb, only in-frame clones are kept and a portion is missing. The sample consists of hundreds of thousands of clones, about nine tenths of them appearing once.

This receptor was obtained from a person aged 18-60 years who received the Ad26.COV2.S COVID-19 vaccine or a placebo. The sequenced sample was peripheral blood, obtained in a trial of Ad26.COV2.S vaccine versus placebo. The chain joins TRBV2 to TRBJ1-5, with D tentatively TRBD1 (5 bases). This chain's CDR3 is CASSPTQTRDQPQHF. The CDR3 DNA sequence: TGTGCCAGCAGTCCAACACAGACCAGGGACCAGCCCCAGCATTTT.